A selection of T cell receptor beta chains follows, all from one sample in a study of cytomegalovirus exposure and HLA in healthy donors. The repertoire was sequenced with immunoSEQ multiplex PCR; TCRdb's copy has only in-frame clones and lacks some. The sample data list about 160,000 clones. Sequenced input: PBMCs. The receptors were sampled from a man aged 25 to 45 in good health and CMV-seronegative. The CDR3 runs from the conserved cysteine through the conserved F or W. The order of the fields is V gene, D gene, J gene, CDR3 DNA, CDR3 protein. D genes are given only for firm matches.

V gene: TRBV18
D gene: TRBD2
J gene: TRBJ2-1
CDR3 DNA: TGTGCCAGCGCAAGGACTAGCGAAGAGCAGTTCTTC
CDR3 protein: CASARTSEEQFF

V gene: TRBV7-2
D gene: TRBD1
J gene: TRBJ1-1
CDR3 DNA: TGTGCCAGCAGCGAATACACCGGAAGGGGGCCCCGAGAAGCTTTCTTT
CDR3 protein: CASSEYTGRGPREAFF

V gene: TRBV29-1
D gene: -
J gene: TRBJ2-3
CDR3 DNA: TGCAGCGTCTCCACTAGTATTACAGATACGCAGTATTTT
CDR3 protein: CSVSTSITDTQYF

V gene: TRBV30
D gene: -
J gene: TRBJ1-1
CDR3 DNA: TGTGCCTGGAGTGTACCCCTATGGCGGCGGGAAGGGTATAGGGACACTGAAGCTTTCTTT
CDR3 protein: CAWSVPLWRREGYRDTEAFF

V gene: TRBV9
D gene: -
J gene: TRBJ1-2
CDR3 DNA: TGTGCCAGCAGCGTGGGGGAGGGGTCCTATGGCTACACCTTC
CDR3 protein: CASSVGEGSYGYTF

V gene: TRBV6-6
D gene: -
J gene: TRBJ1-2
CDR3 DNA: TGTGCCAGCAGTTCAACAGGGCTCTATGGCTACACCTTC
CDR3 protein: CASSSTGLYGYTF

V gene: TRBV11-3
D gene: -
J gene: TRBJ2-7
CDR3 DNA: TGTGCCAGCAGCCGTAGCAGCACCTACGAGCAGTACTTC
CDR3 protein: CASSRSSTYEQYF

V gene: TRBV4-1
D gene: -
J gene: TRBJ1-2
CDR3 DNA: TGCGCCAGCAGCCAGTACTTGACATTTAACTATGGCTACACCTTC
CDR3 protein: CASSQYLTFNYGYTF

V gene: TRBV27
D gene: -
J gene: TRBJ2-1
CDR3 DNA: TGTGCCAGCATTCAGCGGAAACTCAATGAGCAGTTCTTC
CDR3 protein: CASIQRKLNEQFF

V gene: TRBV7-5
D gene: -
J gene: TRBJ2-1
CDR3 DNA: TGTGTCAGAAGCTCGCGGAAGCAGAGATCCTACAATGAGCAGTTCTTC
CDR3 protein: CVRSSRKQRSYNEQFF

V gene: TRBV5-5
D gene: TRBD1
J gene: TRBJ2-7
CDR3 DNA: TGTGCCAGCAGCCCCAGGGGGACACACGCGGTCGAGCAGTACTTC
CDR3 protein: CASSPRGTHAVEQYF